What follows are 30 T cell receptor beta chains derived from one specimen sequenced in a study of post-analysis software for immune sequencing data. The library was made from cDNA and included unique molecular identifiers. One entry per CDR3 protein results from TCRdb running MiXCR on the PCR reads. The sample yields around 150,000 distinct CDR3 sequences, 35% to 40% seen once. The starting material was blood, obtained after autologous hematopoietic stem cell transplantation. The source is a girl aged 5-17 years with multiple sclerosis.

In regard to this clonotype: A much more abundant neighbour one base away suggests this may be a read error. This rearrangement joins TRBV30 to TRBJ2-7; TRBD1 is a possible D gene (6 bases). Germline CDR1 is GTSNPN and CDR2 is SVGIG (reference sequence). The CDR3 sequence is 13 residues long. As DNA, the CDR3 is TGTGTCTGGACGCCAGGGGATTCCTACGAGCAGTACTTC. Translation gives CVWTPGDSYEQYF.

The CDR3 sequence is CASSWLPNYEQYF. The CDR3 bases are TGTGCCAGCAGCTGGCTGCCGAACTACGAGCAGTACTTC. This chain connects TRBV7-9 to TRBJ2-5; D not resolved. Matching the DNA end better, TRBJ2-7 makes the J call doubtful. This CDR3 has 13 amino acids. Germline-derived CDR1 and CDR2 are SEHNR and FQNEAQ (reference sequence).

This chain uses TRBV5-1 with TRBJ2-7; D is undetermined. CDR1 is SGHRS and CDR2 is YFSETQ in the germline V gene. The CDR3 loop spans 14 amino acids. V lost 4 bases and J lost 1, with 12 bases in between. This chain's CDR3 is CASSPDRGSYEQYF. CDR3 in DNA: TGCGCCAGCAGCCCGGACCGTGGGTCCTACGAGCAGTACTTC.

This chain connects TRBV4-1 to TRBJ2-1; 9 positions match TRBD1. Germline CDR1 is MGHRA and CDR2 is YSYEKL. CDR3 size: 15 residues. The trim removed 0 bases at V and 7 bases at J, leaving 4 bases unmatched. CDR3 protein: CASSQEQGAGNEQFF. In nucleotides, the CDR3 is TGCGCCAGCAGCCAAGAACAGGGGGCGGGGAATGAGCAGTTCTTC.

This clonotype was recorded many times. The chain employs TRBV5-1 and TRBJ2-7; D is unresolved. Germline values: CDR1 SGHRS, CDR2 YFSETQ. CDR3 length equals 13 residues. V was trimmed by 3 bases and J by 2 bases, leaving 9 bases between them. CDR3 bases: TGCGCCAGCAGCTATGGACCGACCTACGAGCAGTACTTC. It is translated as CASSYGPTYEQYF.

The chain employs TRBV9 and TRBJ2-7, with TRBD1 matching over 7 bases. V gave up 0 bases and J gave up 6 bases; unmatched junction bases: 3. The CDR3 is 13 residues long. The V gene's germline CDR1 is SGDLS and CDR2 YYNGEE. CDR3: CASSVEQGPEQYF. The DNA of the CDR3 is TGTGCCAGCAGCGTAGAACAGGGGCCCGAGCAGTACTTC.

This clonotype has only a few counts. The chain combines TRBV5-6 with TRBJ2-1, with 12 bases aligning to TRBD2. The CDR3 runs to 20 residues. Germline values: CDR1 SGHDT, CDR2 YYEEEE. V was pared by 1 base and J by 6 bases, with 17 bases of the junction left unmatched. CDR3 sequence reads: CASSLWPSGRAGLRRNEQFF. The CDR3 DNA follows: TGTGCCAGCAGCTTGTGGCCTAGCGGGAGGGCCGGGCTACGGCGCAATGAGCAGTTCTTC.

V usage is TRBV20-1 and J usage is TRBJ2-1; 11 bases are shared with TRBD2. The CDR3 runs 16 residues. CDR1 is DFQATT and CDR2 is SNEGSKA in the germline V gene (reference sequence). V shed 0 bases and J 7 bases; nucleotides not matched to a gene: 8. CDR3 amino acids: CSARDHTSGSYNEQFF. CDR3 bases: TGCAGTGCTAGAGATCATACTAGCGGGAGCTATAATGAGCAGTTCTTC.

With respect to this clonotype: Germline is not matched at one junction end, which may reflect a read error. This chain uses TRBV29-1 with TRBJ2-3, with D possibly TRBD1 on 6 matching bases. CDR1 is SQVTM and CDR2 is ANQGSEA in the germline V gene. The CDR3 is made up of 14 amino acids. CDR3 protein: CSVEIGGTTDAQYF. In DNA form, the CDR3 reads TGCAGCGTTGAGATAGGGGGTACCACAGATGCGCAGTATTTT.

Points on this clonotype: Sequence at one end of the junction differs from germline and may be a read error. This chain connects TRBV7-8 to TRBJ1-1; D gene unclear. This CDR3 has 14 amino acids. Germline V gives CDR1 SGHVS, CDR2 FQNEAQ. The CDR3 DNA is TGTGCCACCCGACAAGGAGGATTGAACACTGGAGCTTTCTTT. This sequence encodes CATRQGGLNTGAFF.

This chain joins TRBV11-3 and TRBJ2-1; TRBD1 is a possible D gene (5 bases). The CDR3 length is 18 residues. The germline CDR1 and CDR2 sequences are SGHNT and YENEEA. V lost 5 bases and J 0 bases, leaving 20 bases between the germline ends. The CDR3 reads CASSLTYSGLPSYNEQFF. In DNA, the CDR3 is TGTGCCAGCAGCCTAACTTACTCAGGGCTACCCTCCTACAATGAGCAGTTCTTC.

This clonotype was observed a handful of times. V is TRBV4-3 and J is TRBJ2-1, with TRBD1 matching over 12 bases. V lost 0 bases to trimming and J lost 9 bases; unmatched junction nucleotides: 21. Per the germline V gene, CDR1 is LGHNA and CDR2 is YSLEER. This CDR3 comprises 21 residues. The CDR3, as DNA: TGCGCCAGCAGCCAAGATTCGGGACAGGGGGCCTGGCGGGGACCTACGGGTGAGCAGTTCTTC. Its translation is CASSQDSGQGAWRGPTGEQFF.

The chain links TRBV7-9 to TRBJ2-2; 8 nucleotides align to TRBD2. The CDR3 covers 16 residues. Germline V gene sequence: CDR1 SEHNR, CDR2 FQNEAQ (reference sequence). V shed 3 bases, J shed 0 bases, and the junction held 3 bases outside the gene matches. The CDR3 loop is CASSFRGRSNTGELFF. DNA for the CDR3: TGTGCCAGCAGCTTTCGCGGGAGGTCGAACACCGGGGAGCTGTTTTTT.

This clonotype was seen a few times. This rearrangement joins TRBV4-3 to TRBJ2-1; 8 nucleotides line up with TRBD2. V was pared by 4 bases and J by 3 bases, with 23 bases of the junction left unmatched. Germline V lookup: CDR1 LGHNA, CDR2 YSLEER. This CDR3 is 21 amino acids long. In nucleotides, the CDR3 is TGCGCCAGCAGCCCTTCTAGGAGTAGCGGGATGGTGGCCCAACTCTACAATGAGCAGTTCTTC. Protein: CASSPSRSSGMVAQLYNEQFF.

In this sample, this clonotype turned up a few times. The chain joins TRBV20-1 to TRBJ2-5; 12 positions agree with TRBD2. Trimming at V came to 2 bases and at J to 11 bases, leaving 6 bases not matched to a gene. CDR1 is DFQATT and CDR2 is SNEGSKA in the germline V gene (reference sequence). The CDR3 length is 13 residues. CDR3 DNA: TGCAGTGCTAGACTAGCGGGAGGGGTTGAGCAGTACTTC. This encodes CSARLAGGVEQYF.

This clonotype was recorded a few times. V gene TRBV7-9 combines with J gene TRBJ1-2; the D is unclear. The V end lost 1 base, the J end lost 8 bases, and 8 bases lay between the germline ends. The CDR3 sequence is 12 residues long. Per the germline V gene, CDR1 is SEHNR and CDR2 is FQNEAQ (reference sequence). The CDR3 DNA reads TGTGCCAGCAGCTTAGGGGTCGGGGGCTACACCTTC. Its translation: CASSLGVGGYTF. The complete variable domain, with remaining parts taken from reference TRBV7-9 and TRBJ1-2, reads DTGVSQNPRHKITKRGQNVTFRCDPISEHNRLYWYRQTLGQGPEFLTYFQNEAQLEKSRLLSDRFSAERPKGSFSTLEIQRTEQGDSAMYLCASSLGVGGYTFGSGTRLTVV.

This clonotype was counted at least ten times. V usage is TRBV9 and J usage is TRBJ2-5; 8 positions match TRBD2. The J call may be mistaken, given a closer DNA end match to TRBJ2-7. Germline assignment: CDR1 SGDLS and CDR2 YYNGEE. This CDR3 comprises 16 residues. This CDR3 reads CASSVSPQRETGEQYF. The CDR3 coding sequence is TGTGCCAGCAGCGTTAGCCCCCAGCGGGAGACGGGCGAGCAGTACTTC.

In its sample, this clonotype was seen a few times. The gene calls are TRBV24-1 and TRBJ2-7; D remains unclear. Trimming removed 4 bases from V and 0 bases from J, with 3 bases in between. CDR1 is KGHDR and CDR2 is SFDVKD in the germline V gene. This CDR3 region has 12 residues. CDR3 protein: CATSDTSYEQYF. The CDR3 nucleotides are TGTGCCACCAGTGACACCTCCTACGAGCAGTACTTC.

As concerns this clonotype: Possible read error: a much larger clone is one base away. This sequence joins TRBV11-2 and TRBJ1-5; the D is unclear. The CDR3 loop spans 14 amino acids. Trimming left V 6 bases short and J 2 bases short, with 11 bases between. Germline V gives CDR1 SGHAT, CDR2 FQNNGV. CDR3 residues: CASSQCTGNQPQHF. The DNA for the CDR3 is TGTGCCAGCAGTCAGTGTACGGGCAATCAGCCCCAGCATTTT. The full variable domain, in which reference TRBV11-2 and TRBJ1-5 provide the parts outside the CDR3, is EAGVAQSPRYKIIEKRQSVAFWCNPISGHATLYWYQQILGQGPKLLIQFQNNGVVDDSQLPKDRFSAERLKGVDSTLKIQPAKLEDSAVYLCASSQCTGNQPQHFGDGTRLSIL.

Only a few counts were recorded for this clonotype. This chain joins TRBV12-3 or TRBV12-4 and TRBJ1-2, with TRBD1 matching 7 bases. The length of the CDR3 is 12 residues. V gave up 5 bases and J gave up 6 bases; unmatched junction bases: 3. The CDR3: CASSRGGHGYTF. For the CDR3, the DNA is TGTGCCAGCAGTCGAGGGGGCCATGGCTACACCTTC.

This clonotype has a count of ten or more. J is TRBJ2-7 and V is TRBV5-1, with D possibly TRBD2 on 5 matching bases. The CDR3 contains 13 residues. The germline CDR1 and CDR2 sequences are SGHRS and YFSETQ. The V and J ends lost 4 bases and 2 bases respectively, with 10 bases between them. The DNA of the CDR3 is TGCGCCAGCAGCCGAGGGATAACCTACGAGCAGTACTTC. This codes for CASSRGITYEQYF.

CDR3 residues: CASSLAYLNEQFF. In nucleotides, the CDR3 is TGTGCCAGCAGCTTAGCTTACTTGAATGAGCAGTTCTTC. The rearrangement uses TRBV7-2 and TRBJ2-1; D gene uncertain. Trimming removed 0 bases at V and 7 bases at J, with 7 bases between. Germline lookup yields CDR1 SGHTA and CDR2 FQGNSA. The CDR3 consists of 13 residues.

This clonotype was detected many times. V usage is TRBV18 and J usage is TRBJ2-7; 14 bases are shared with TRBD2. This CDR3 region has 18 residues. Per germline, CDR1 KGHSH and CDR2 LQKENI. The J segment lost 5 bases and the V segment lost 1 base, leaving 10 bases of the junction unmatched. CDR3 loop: CASSPLPGLAGERNEQYF. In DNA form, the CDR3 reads TGTGCCAGCTCACCACTGCCGGGACTAGCGGGAGAGAGAAACGAGCAGTACTTC.

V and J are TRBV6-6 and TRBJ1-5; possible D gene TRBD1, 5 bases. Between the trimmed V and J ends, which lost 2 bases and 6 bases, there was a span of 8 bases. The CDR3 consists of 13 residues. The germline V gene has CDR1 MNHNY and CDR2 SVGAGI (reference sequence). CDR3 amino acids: CASSYGGTQPQHF. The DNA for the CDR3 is TGTGCCAGCAGTTACGGGGGGACTCAGCCCCAGCATTTT.

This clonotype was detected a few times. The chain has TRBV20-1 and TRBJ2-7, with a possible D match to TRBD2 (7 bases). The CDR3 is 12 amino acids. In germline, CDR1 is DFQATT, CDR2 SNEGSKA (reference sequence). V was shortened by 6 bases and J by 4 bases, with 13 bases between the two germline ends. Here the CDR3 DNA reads TGCAGTGCGGGAGGGGGTGTTTACGAGCAGTACTTC. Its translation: CSAGGGVYEQYF.

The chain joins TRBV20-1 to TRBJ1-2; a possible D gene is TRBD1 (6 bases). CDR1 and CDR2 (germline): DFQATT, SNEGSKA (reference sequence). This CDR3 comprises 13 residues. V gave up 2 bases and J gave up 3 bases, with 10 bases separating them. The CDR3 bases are TGCAGTGCTAGAATAAACAGGGACTATGGCTACACCTTC. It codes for CSARINRDYGYTF.

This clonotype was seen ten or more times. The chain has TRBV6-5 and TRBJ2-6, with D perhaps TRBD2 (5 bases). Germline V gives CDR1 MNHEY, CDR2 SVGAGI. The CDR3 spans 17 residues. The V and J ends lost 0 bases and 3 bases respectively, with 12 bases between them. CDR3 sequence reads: CASSYSVVGDGANVLTF. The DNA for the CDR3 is TGTGCCAGCAGTTACTCGGTCGTCGGGGATGGGGCCAACGTCCTGACTTTC.

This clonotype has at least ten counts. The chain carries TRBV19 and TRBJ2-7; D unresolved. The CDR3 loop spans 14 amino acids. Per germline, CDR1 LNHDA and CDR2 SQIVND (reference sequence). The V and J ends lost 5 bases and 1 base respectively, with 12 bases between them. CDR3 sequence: CASSGQSESYEQYF. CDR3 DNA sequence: TGTGCCAGTAGTGGGCAAAGCGAGTCCTACGAGCAGTACTTC.

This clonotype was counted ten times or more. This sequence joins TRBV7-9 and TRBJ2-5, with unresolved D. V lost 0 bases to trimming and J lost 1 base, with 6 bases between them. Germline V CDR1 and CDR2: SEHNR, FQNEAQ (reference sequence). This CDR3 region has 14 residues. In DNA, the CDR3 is TGTGCCAGCAGCTTAGCCGTTATCCAAGAGACCCAGTACTTC. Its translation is CASSLAVIQETQYF.

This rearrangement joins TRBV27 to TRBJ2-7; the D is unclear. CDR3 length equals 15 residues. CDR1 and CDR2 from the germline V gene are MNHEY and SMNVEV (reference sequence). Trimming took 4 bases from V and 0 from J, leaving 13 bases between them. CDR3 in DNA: TGTGCCAGCAGTTGGTCTCGATTAAGCTCCTACGAGCAGTACTTC. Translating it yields CASSWSRLSSYEQYF.